This T cell receptor beta chain appears in the sequencing data of a study of cytomegalovirus exposure and HLA in healthy donors. Looked up from germline, CDR1 is SGHDN and CDR2 is FVKESK. J was trimmed by 2 bases and V by 4 bases; bases with no gene match: 4. There are 17 residues in the CDR3. PCR involved 60 Vbeta and 13 Jbeta primers. Only in-frame clones appear in the TCRdb table, and some are missing; sequencing was by immunoSEQ multiplex PCR. This table holds 120,000 to 150,000 clones, 60% to 80% found once. The sample holds one count of this clone. Sequences were obtained from PBMCs. The rearrangement uses TRBV14 and TRBJ2-3; 15 nucleotides agree with TRBD2. This TCR derives from a female donor in good health and CMV-seronegative. The CDR3 is CASSRGLAGGTTDTQYF. CDR3 nucleotide sequence: TGTGCCAGCAGCCGGGGACTAGCGGGGGGAACCACAGATACGCAGTATTTT.